This TCR beta chain was identified during a study of cytomegalovirus exposure and HLA in healthy donors. Points on this clone: The antigen is unknown.

The PCR made use of 60 Vbeta and 13 Jbeta primers. The repertoire was sequenced with immunoSEQ multiplex PCR; TCRdb's copy has only in-frame clones and lacks some. The table lists around 150,000 clones, about 74% of them singletons. V lost 5 bases to trimming and J lost 0 bases, with 19 bases between them. CDR1 MDHEN and CDR2 SYDVKM come from the germline V gene. The length of the CDR3 is 17 residues. General study findings and limits: In a later analysis, TCR beta V- and J-gene trimming was associated with a missense DCLRE1C variant. TCR beta chains numbering 164 were designated cytomegalovirus-associated. Most TCR sequences were rare, but some public TCRs occurred in many donors.

The rearrangement uses TRBV28 and TRBJ1-1, with D perhaps matching TRBD1 (6 bases). The clonotype originates from a male donor in good health and CMV-seronegative. The sequenced material came from PBMCs. The CDR3 sequence is CASSTTGLLRLNTEAFF. The DNA of the CDR3 is TGTGCCAGCAGTACCACAGGGCTCCTACGATTGAACACTGAAGCTTTCTTT.